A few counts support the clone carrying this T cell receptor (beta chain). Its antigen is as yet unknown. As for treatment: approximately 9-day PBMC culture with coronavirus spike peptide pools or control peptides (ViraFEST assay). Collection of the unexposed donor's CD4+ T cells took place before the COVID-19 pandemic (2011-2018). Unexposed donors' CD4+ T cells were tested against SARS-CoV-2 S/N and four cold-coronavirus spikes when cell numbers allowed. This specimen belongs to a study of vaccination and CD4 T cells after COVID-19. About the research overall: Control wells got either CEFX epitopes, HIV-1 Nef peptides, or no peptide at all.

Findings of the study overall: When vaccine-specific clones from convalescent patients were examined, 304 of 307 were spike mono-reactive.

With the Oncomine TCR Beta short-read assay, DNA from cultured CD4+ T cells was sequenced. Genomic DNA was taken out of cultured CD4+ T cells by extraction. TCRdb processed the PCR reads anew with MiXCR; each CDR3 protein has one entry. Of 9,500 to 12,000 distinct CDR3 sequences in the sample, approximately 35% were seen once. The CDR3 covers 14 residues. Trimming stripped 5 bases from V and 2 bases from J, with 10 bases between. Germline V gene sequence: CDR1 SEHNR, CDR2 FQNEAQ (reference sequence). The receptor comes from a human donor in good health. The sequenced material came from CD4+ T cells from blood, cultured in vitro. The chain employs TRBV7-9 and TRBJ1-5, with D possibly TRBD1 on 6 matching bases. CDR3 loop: CASSKQGGNQPQHF. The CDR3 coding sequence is TGTGCCAGCAGCAAACAGGGTGGCAATCAGCCCCAGCATTTT.